Shown below are 13 T cell receptor beta chains from a single sample sequenced in a study of CD8+ T cells in alopecia areata (dated by TCRdb to the late 2010s). What this sample's treatment or condition label stands for: oral pan-JAK inhibitor, 5-10 mg twice daily. Library prep was done by the immunoSEQ multiplex PCR assay. RNA was extracted from all samples and reverse transcribed into cDNA, which served as template for TCR sequencing. In its TCRdb copy, this immuneACCESS table keeps in-frame sequences only and misses some clones. Where compared with another copy, unresolved V genes explain less than half of these, and the others have no known cause. The sample data list more than 200,000 clones, and approximately 45% of these were observed just once. The leading ten clones occupy 2.6% of the sample. The specimen comprised CD4+ T cells sorted from blood, sampled at approximately week 36, from a patient treated with tofacitinib. All receptors come from a human donor with alopecia areata.

A few counts support this clone. The chain combines TRBV29-1 with TRBJ2-2, with D uncertain. Per germline, CDR1 SQVTM and CDR2 ANQGSEA. The CDR3 sequence is 14 residues long. Trimming shortened V by 0 bases and J by 4 bases, and 9 bases separated the two germline ends. The CDR3 reads CSVEDRAFTGELFF. DNA for the CDR3: TGCAGCGTTGAAGATCGTGCTTTCACCGGGGAGCTGTTTTTT.

The table lists this clone with a few counts. V usage is TRBV7-9 and J usage is TRBJ2-1; D is tentatively TRBD1 or TRBD2 (5 bases each). CDR3 length: 15 amino acids. V was shortened by 5 bases and J by 8 bases, with 19 bases between the two germline ends. Germline values: CDR1 SEHNR, CDR2 FQNEAQ (reference sequence). CDR3 nucleotides: TGTGCCAGCAGCCAGGGCGGGCCAGCGGTCGATGAGCAGTTCTTC. It is translated as CASSQGGPAVDEQFF.

The rearrangement joins TRBV20-1 to TRBJ2-7; D remains ambiguous. The CDR3 consists of 10 residues. The V end was cut by 3 bases, the J end by 6 bases, with 6 bases between. Germline CDR1 and CDR2: DFQATT and SNEGSKA (reference sequence). CDR3 protein: CSASSSEQYF. In nucleotides, the CDR3 is TGCAGTGCTAGTAGCTCCGAGCAGTACTTC.

This clone was seen only once. The J gene is TRBJ1-4, the V gene TRBV7-2, with a weak D call TRBD1 (5 bases). V lost 5 bases to trimming and J lost 8 bases, with 15 bases between them. Per germline, CDR1 SGHTA and CDR2 FQGNSA. This CDR3 has 14 residues. CDR3: CASSPPGYKEKLFF. In DNA, the CDR3 is TGTGCCAGCAGCCCCCCAGGGTATAAGGAAAAACTGTTTTTT.

The sample holds a few counts of this clone. The rearrangement joins TRBV20-1 to TRBJ1-2; possible D gene TRBD1, 5 bases. V gave up 5 bases and J gave up 8 bases, with 12 bases separating them. This CDR3 region has 11 residues. CDR1 and CDR2 (germline): DFQATT, SNEGSKA (reference sequence). The CDR3 sequence is CSAPSGDGYTF. The CDR3 DNA sequence: TGCAGTGCTCCCTCCGGGGACGGCTACACCTTC.

V is TRBV7-2 and J is TRBJ2-5; 7 bases are a match to TRBD1. This CDR3 is built from 15 residues. Germline V lookup: CDR1 SGHTA, CDR2 FQGNSA. With 5 bases clipped from V and 5 bases from J, the junction kept 11 bases outside the gene matches. Written as DNA, the CDR3 is TGTGCCAGCAGCATTAGACAGGGCGTTCGGGAGACCCAGTACTTC. Its protein product is CASSIRQGVRETQYF.

The rearrangement joins TRBV30 to TRBJ2-2; D is ambiguous. This CDR3 has 15 amino acids. Germline values: CDR1 GTSNPN, CDR2 SVGIG (reference sequence). Trimming took off 0 bases at V and 2 bases at J, with 10 bases between the two ends. The CDR3 coding sequence is TGTGCCTGGAGTGTGGGGATCCTTAACACCGGGGAGCTGTTTTTT. Its protein product is CAWSVGILNTGELFF.

The genes are TRBV29-1 and TRBJ1-1; D may be TRBD1 (5 bases). Trimming stripped 6 bases from V and 8 bases from J, with 13 bases between. Germline loops: CDR1 SQVTM, CDR2 ANQGSEA. The CDR3 spans 11 residues. The CDR3 nucleotides are TGCAGCGTGGACGGGGCGTCGGAAGCTTTCTTT. Its translation: CSVDGASEAFF.

The chain carries TRBV9 and TRBJ2-7, with 9 bases that match TRBD2. J gave up 5 bases and V 4 bases, and 10 bases lay outside the gene matches. Germline CDR1 is SGDLS and CDR2 is YYNGEE. The CDR3 has 15 amino acids. CDR3 coding DNA: TGTGCCAGCAGCCCTTTAGCGGGAGTGACGAACGAGCAGTACTTC. It encodes CASSPLAGVTNEQYF.

The chain combines TRBV10-2 with TRBJ2-4, with unresolved D. From germline, CDR1 is WSHSY and CDR2 SAAADI. The CDR3 consists of 13 residues. Trimming left V 1 base short and J 7 bases short, with 8 bases between. As DNA, the CDR3 is TGCGCCAGCAGTGAGTGGCCGCCGAACATTCAGTACTTC. Its translation: CASSEWPPNIQYF.

This clone occurred a few times. The rearrangement links TRBV2 to TRBJ2-6; D is ambiguous. Germline values: CDR1 SNHLY, CDR2 FYNNEI. The length of the CDR3 is 15 residues. The V end was cut by 6 bases, the J end by 2 bases, with 11 bases between. CDR3 DNA: TGTGCCAGCAGCGCACACCCTACTGGGGCCAACGTCCTGACTTTC. It specifies CASSAHPTGANVLTF.

The chain combines TRBV29-1 with TRBJ2-2, with D possibly TRBD2 on 5 matching bases. Germline CDR1 reads SQVTM; CDR2 reads ANQGSEA. The CDR3 has 12 residues. The V and J ends lost 5 bases and 5 bases respectively, with 9 bases between them. CDR3 sequence: CSVPRGTGELFF. CDR3 DNA sequence: TGCAGCGTTCCCCGGGGAACCGGGGAGCTGTTTTTT.

This clone was seen a few times. V is TRBV30 and J is TRBJ2-6; 7 bases line up with TRBD1. The germline V gene encodes CDR1 GTSNPN and CDR2 SVGIG (reference sequence). The CDR3 sequence is 15 residues long. The ends lost 0 bases at V and 5 bases at J; junction bases unmatched: 4. The CDR3 region has the DNA TGTGCCTGGAGTGTACGGACAGGACGGGCCAACGTCCTGACTTTC. It translates to CAWSVRTGRANVLTF. The full variable domain, rest sourced from reference TRBV30 and TRBJ2-6, is SQTIHQWPATLVQPVGSPLSLECTVEGTSNPNLYWYRQAAGRGLQLLFYSVGIGQISSEVPQNLSASRPQDRQFILSSKKLLLSDSGFYLCAWSVRTGRANVLTFGAGSRLTVL.